The entry that follows covers one T cell receptor (beta chain) sequence. No cognate antigen has been identified for it. Per-base qualities were not stored, and no clone one base away is much larger. The data are from a study of shared T cell receptors in the human thymus listed by TCRdb under 2021. About the investigation overall: The study examined how self-reactive, shared T-cell receptor alpha chains are generated in the human thymus.

Libraries were constructed by the immunoSEQ multiplex PCR assay. The table comes from immuneACCESS by way of TCRdb, which keeps in-frame sequences with V and J called. Part of the clones is missing from these tables; in studies checked, under half for an unresolved V gene and the rest for unknown reasons. This sample lists hundreds of thousands of clones; approximately 80% were detected once. The ten largest make up 0.013% of the sample. Another study also made use of these data, one on human thymus T cells. The second study reports: The donors were immunologically healthy infants in Finland who had open corrective cardiac surgery for congenital heart defects. The thymus tissue came from surgical resects taken out during corrective cardiac surgery. Both the thymic and the peripheral blood repertoires appeared to show biased V and J gene segment usage. The related research found that thymic TCR repertoires overlapped highly between unrelated individuals. The study described the TCR alpha and beta repertoires in under ten infant thymus samples and four matching peripheral blood samples. Donor ages ranging from 7 to 244 days were recorded, and about six male and a couple of female infants were included in the cohort. After being mechanically released from the tissue, thymocytes were kept at -70 degrees C in pellets of about 8.5-32 million cells. A QIAsymphony instrument was used to extract genomic DNA from the frozen cell pellets. The immunoSEQ multiplex PCR assay was used to amplify the TCRB and TCRAD loci from a standardized amount of quality-controlled genomic DNA. The amplicons covered the V(D)J region and were long enough to include the CDR3 and to identify the V and J genes. The amplicons were sequenced on an Illumina platform via the commercial immunoSEQ service. Corrections for primer bias and sequencing errors followed previously described methods, while TCRAD and TCRB definitions were based on the IMGT database. immunoSEQ Analyzer 3.0 and VDJTools were used for repertoire analysis, which covered basic statistics, V/J segment usage, diversity estimates, rarefaction and pairwise overlap. Diversity was estimated using the Chao1, ChaoE, Efron-Thisted, Shannon and inverse Simpson indices, and was also estimated on datasets down-sampled to the size of the smallest sample. Repertoire overlap was assessed by strict matching of CDR3 nucleotide sequence, V gene and J gene, and clustering was done by Jaccard-based multidimensional scaling. Thymus samples yielded on average approximately 840,000 unique TCRB clonotypes, compared with roughly 76,000 from blood samples.

Sequencing was done on a sample of thymocytes. The origin of this receptor is a boy in the first two years of life with a congenital heart defect. Donor details come from another sample of the same person, matched by shared clones.

The CDR3 here reads CASSLVGIGRPSYEQYF. The nucleotides read TGTGCCAGCAGCTTAGTCGGGATCGGGAGGCCCTCCTACGAGCAGTACTTC. Recombination joined TRBV7-2 with TRBJ2-7; 7 bases in between match TRBD2. Ends trimmed: V by 1 base, J by 0 bases; bases unmatched to a gene: 9. The CDR3 measures 17 amino acids from cysteine to phenylalanine. The CDR3 DNA has 51 bases and is translated from base 1. From the germline V gene, CDR1 is SGHTA and CDR2 is FQGNSA. The variable domain in full, with residues beyond the CDR3 obtained from the reference TRBV7-2 and TRBJ2-7 genes, is GAGVSQSPSNKVTEKGKDVELRCDPISGHTALYWYRQSLGQGLEFLIYFQGNSAPDKSGLPSDRFSAERTGGSVSTLTIQRTQQEDSAVYLCASSLVGIGRPSYEQYFGPGTRLTVT.